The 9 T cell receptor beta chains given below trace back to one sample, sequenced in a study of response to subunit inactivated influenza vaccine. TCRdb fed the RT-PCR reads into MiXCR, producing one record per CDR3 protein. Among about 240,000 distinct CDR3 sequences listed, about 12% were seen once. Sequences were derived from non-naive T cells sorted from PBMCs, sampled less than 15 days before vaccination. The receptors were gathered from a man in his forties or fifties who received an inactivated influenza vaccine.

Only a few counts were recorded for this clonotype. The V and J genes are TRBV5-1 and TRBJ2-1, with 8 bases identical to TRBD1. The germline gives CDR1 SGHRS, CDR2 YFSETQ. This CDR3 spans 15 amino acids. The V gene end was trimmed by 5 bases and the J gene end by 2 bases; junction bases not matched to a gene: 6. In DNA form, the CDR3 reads TGCGCCAGCAGTTCCGGGACAGGTCCCTACAATGAGCAGTTCTTC. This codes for CASSSGTGPYNEQFF.

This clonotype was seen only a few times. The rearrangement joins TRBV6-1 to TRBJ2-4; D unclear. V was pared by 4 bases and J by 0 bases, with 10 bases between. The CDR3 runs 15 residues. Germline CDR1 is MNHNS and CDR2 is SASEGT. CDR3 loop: CASSGESLAKNIQYF. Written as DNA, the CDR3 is TGTGCCAGCAGTGGTGAAAGCCTAGCCAAAAACATTCAGTACTTC.

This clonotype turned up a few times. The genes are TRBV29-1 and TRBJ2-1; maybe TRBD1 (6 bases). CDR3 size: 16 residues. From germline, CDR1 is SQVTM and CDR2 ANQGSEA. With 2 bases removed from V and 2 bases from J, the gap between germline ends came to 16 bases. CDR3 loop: CSVEPRGGLTYNEQFF. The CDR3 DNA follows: TGCAGCGTTGAACCCAGGGGCGGCCTCACCTACAATGAGCAGTTCTTC.

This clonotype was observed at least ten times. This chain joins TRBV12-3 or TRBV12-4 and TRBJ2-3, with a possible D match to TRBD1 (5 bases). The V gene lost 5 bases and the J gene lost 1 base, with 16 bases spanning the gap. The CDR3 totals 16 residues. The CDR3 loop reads CASSPTDLTGTDTQYF. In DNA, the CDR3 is TGTGCCAGCAGTCCGACAGACCTAACAGGCACAGATACGCAGTATTTT.

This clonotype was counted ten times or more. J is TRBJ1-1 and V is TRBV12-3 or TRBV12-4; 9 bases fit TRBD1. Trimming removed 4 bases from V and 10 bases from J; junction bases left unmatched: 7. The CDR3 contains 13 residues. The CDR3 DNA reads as TGTGCCAGCAGTTCTGGGACAGGGCGATTAGCTTTCTTT. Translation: CASSSGTGRLAFF.

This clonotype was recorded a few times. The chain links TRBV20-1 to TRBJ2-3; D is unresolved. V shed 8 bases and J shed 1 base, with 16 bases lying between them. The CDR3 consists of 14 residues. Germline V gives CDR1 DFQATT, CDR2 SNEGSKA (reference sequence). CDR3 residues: CSPLWGGGTDTQYF. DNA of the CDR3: TGCAGTCCGTTGTGGGGTGGCGGCACAGATACGCAGTATTTT.

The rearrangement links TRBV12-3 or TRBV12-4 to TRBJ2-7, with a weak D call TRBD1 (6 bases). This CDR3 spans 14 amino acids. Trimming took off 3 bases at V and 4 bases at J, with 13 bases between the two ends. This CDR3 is CASSFSGQIYEQYF. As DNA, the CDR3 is TGTGCCAGCAGTTTCTCCGGACAGATTTACGAGCAGTACTTC.

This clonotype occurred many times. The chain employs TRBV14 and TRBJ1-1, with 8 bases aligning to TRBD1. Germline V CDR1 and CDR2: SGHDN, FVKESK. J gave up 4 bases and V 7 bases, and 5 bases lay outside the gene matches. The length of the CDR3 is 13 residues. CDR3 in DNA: TGTGCCAGCACCTTGGGACAGGCCACTGAAGCTTTCTTT. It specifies CASTLGQATEAFF.

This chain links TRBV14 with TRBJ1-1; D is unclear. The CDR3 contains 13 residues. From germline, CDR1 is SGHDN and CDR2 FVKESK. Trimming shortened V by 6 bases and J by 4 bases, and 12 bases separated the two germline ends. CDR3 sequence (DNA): TGTGCCAGCAGTCCGGCGGTATTCACTGAAGCTTTCTTT. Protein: CASSPAVFTEAFF.